The T cell receptor (beta chain) described here comes from a study of T-cell memory formation after mild COVID-19. TCRdb reprocessed the 5' RACE reads with MiXCR, giving one entry per CDR3 protein. The sample lists about 240,000 distinct CDR3 sequences; roughly 9.4% were seen once. CDR3 length: 13 residues. Looked up from germline, CDR1 is SGHTA and CDR2 is FQGNSA. V lost 4 bases, J lost 6 bases, and 10 bases lay in between. This clonotype was recorded a few times. The chain combines TRBV7-2 with TRBJ1-5; D is ambiguous. The TCR originated in a man between 18 and 29 years old who had mild COVID-19 (a few samples of this study predate the infection). Cell type and time point are not known. Material: PBMCs or a T cell subset sorted from them (not recorded which). In DNA form, the CDR3 reads TGTGCCAGCAGCTCATCACGGGGTCAGCCCCAGCATTTT. Residues: CASSSSRGQPQHF.